The rows below give T cell receptor beta chains drawn from one sample of a study of T cell changes during pregnancy in multiple sclerosis. The repertoire was sequenced with immunoSEQ multiplex PCR; TCRdb's copy has only in-frame clones and lacks some. The table has 80,000 to 130,000 clones, around 92% seen once. This specimen was peripheral blood, taken before pregnancy. These receptors were taken from a female donor with multiple sclerosis, enrolled in a pregnancy study. Both conserved end residues are part of each CDR3. D genes are given only for firm matches. Some rows mark clone size as missing; the rest say once, few, many or name a class of expanded clone.

>TRBJ1-4|TRBV28|.|.
CASLDFGHEKLFF
TGTGCCAGTCTGGACTTCGGGCATGAAAAACTGTTTTTT
>TRBJ2-3|TRBV2|.|once
CASSPESVAQYF
TGTGCCAGCAGCCCGGAGTCGGTGGCGCAGTATTTT
>TRBJ2-1|TRBV6-1|TRBD2|once
CASSARLAGGDNEQFF
TGTGCCAGCAGTGCCCGACTAGCGGGAGGCGACAATGAGCAGTTCTTC
>TRBJ2-7|TRBV10-1|TRBD2|.
CATSVGGSGKYEQYF
TGCGCCACCTCAGTAGGTGGAAGCGGGAAGTACGAGCAGTACTTC
>TRBJ2-3|TRBV2|.|.
CASYNTGTDTQYF
TGTGCCAGCTATAACACAGGCACAGATACGCAGTATTTT
>TRBJ1-1|TRBV6-5|.|.
CATSPGMNTEAFF
TGTGCCACCTCCCCCGGGATGAACACTGAAGCTTTCTTT
>TRBJ2-5|TRBV9|TRBD2|.
CASTPAGVGGKETQYF
TGTGCCAGCACCCCAGCGGGAGTGGGAGGGAAAGAGACCCAGTACTTC
>TRBJ2-1|TRBV15|TRBD1|.
CATSSSGTGMINEQFF
TGTGCCACCAGCAGTTCCGGGACAGGGATGATCAATGAGCAGTTCTTC
>TRBJ2-1|TRBV5-6|.|.
CASSPLDYNEQFF
TGTGCCAGCAGCCCGCTAGACTACAATGAGCAGTTCTTC
>TRBJ1-2|TRBV15|.|.
CATSRSLDLYGYTF
TGTGCCACCAGCAGATCATTAGATCTCTATGGCTACACCTTC
>TRBJ1-1|TRBV5-1|.|.
CASSWVTGSMNTEAFF
TGCGCCAGCAGCTGGGTCACGGGGAGCATGAACACTGAAGCTTTCTTT
>TRBJ2-7|TRBV28|.|.
CASSPISGAMSYEQYF
TGTGCCAGCAGTCCTATATCGGGAGCTATGTCCTACGAGCAGTACTTC
>TRBJ2-7|TRBV29-1|TRBD1|once
CSVYEQGLSYEQYF
TGCAGCGTCTACGAACAGGGGCTCTCCTACGAGCAGTACTTC
>TRBJ2-7|TRBV5-1|TRBD1|once
CASRPWTGAYEQYF
TGCGCCAGCAGACCTTGGACAGGGGCCTACGAGCAGTACTTC
>TRBJ1-4|TRBV7-8|TRBD1|.
CASSTRDREKLFF
TGTGCCAGCAGCACCCGGGACAGGGAAAAACTGTTTTTT
>TRBJ2-7|TRBV12-5|.|.
CASGSQTASPYEQYF
TGTGCTAGTGGTTCCCAGACAGCCTCTCCCTACGAGCAGTACTTC
>TRBJ2-7|TRBV6-5|TRBD2|.
CASSPAGGSYEQYF
TGTGCCAGCAGTCCAGCGGGAGGGTCCTACGAGCAGTACTTC
>TRBJ2-7|TRBV27|TRBD1|once
CASSLNRNYFGQEYEQYF
TGTGCCAGCAGTTTAAACCGCAACTACTTTGGACAGGAGTACGAGCAGTACTTC
>TRBJ1-6|TRBV6-5|.|.
CASKGIPGYNSPLHF
TGTGCCAGCAAGGGGATTCCGGGCTATAATTCACCCCTCCACTTT
>TRBJ1-2|TRBV5-1|TRBD1|.
CASSRFGTVEEWTFF
TGCGCCAGCAGTAGGTTCGGGACAGTAGAAGAATGGACCTTCTTC
>TRBJ2-1|TRBV9|.|.
CASSVEQGYNEQFF
TGTGCCAGCAGCGTAGAGCAGGGCTACAATGAGCAGTTCTTC
>TRBJ2-7|TRBV29-1|.|.
CSVEVLRGYEQYF
TGCAGCGTTGAGGTCTTGCGGGGCTACGAGCAGTACTTC
>TRBJ2-1|TRBV4-3|TRBD2|.
CASSQDGGRASVKFF
TGCGCCAGCAGCCAAGATGGTGGGAGGGCCTCTGTGAAGTTCTTC
>TRBJ2-5|TRBV7-6|TRBD2|.
CASSWGGSSEETQYF
TGTGCCAGCAGCTGGGGGGGGTCTAGCGAAGAGACCCAGTACTTC
>TRBJ1-2|TRBV19|.|few
CASSGSGRGHGYTF
TGTGCCAGTAGTGGGTCAGGGAGGGGCCATGGCTACACCTTC
>TRBJ2-3|TRBV7-7|TRBD1|.
CASSFSGQGTDTQYF
TGTGCCAGCAGCTTTTCGGGACAGGGCACAGATACGCAGTATTTT
>TRBJ1-5|TRBV7-3|.|.
CASSRAWGEPQHF
TGTGCCAGCAGCCGCGCGTGGGGGGAGCCCCAGCATTTT
>TRBJ1-1|TRBV6-6|.|.
CASSSEYRVLNTEAFF
TGTGCCAGCAGTTCCGAATACAGGGTACTGAACACTGAAGCTTTCTTT
>TRBJ2-3|TRBV5-1|TRBD2|.
CASSPPSSGSDTQYF
TGCGCCAGCAGCCCCCCGTCTAGCGGGAGTGATACGCAGTATTTT
>TRBJ2-1|TRBV30|.|.
CAWSVLAEQFF
TGTGCCTGGAGTGTACTCGCGGAGCAGTTCTTC
>TRBJ2-2|TRBV28|.|few
CASSPGVRDTGELFF
TGTGCCAGCAGTCCCGGCGTCAGGGACACCGGGGAGCTGTTTTTT
>TRBJ1-4|TRBV28|TRBD1|few
CASYLQGSGDEKLFF
TGTGCCAGTTACCTACAGGGGAGTGGAGATGAAAAACTGTTTTTT
>TRBJ2-7|TRBV7-9|.|.
CASSLAGGGYEQYF
TGTGCCAGCAGCTTAGCCGGGGGTGGGTACGAGCAGTACTTC
>TRBJ2-3|TRBV13|.|.
CASSANRISTDTQYF
TGTGCCAGCAGCGCCAACAGGATTAGCACAGATACGCAGTATTTT
>TRBJ1-2|TRBV10-1|TRBD1|.
CASSKDRESDYGYTF
TGCGCCAGCAGCAAGGACAGGGAGAGCGACTATGGCTACACCTTC